What follows is one T cell receptor beta chain and its context. Its antigen is unknown. Nothing much larger sits one base from this clone, and base qualities are not available. CDR1 and CDR2 are drawn from the germline V gene (reference sequence): LNHDA, SQIVND. Taken from cysteine to phenylalanine, the CDR3 has 14 residues. The entry retains the CDR3 DNA only, 42 bases that are in frame from base 1. Trimmed from V: 3 bases; trimmed from J: 3 bases; junction bases lacking a gene match: 2. Each collaborating institution followed its own protocols to collect whole blood in K2EDTA tubes. For TCRbeta analysis, collaborators shipped samples in one of three forms: frozen whole blood, isolated PBMCs, or DNA extracted from either of those sample types. The data were taken from a study of blood T cell repertoires in COVID-19 (dated by TCRdb to 2020 to 2022). Turning to the overall study: The collaborator samples originated in the United States, Italy and Spain and spanned the acute and convalescent phases of COVID-19. The material from the prospective study consisted of cDNA or gDNA derived from T cells, B-cell-depleted T cells, or PBMCs. Deeply sampled blood TCRbeta repertoires from subjects exposed to, actively infected with, or recovered from COVID-19 were included in the dataset. Nearly every sample came with metadata listing a de-identified subject ID, COVID-19 status, age in years and sex. The repertoires were released in a freely available public database meant as a resource for research on the immune response to SARS-CoV-2. The samples were drawn from two sources: the first 160 participants of the ongoing ImmuneRACE study, and over 1,000 subjects contributed by 6 global collaborators. HLA class I and class II types, where available, came from metadata supplied by the sample provider rather than from assay-based typing.

Results the study describes overall, beyond this receptor: Clinical and demographic metadata were provided uncurated, with the amount varying by source and participant.

TCRbeta CDR3 regions were amplified from genomic DNA using the immunoSEQ Assay, a bias-controlled multiplex PCR. In the paper's pipeline: The number of nucleated cells in each sample was estimated from the amplification of reference gene primers within the assay. To quantify the absolute abundance of each unique TCRbeta CDR3 rearrangement, sequence reads were collapsed and filtered. For each sample, productive Simpson clonality was calculated as the square root of Simpson's diversity index over productive rearrangements. Held by TCRdb, this immuneACCESS table contains in-frame sequences only and omits some clones. Under half of the omission traces to an unresolved V gene where checked; the cause of the rest is unknown. From that table come the V and J calls and clone size; the DNA was used to work out D and trimming. In this sample the table shows 55,000 to 75,000 clones, approximately 90% of which occur a single time. The ten most abundant clones make up around 9% of the sample.

The TCR sequence derives from a human donor in a cohort sampled during active COVID-19. Sample: peripheral blood. The rearrangement combines TRBV19 with TRBJ1-1, and 9 bases in between align with TRBD1. DNA sequence: TGTGCCAGTAGTATGGGACAGGGTTACACTGAAGCTTTCTTT. The resulting protein is CASSMGQGYTEAFF. The full variable domain, with segments outside the CDR3 supplied by the reference TRBV19 and TRBJ1-1 proteins, appears as DGGITQSPKYLFRKEGQNVTLSCEQNLNHDAMYWYRQDPGQGLRLIYYSQIVNDFQKGDIAEGYSVSREKKESFPLTVTSAQKNPTAFYLCASSMGQGYTEAFFGQGTRLTVV.